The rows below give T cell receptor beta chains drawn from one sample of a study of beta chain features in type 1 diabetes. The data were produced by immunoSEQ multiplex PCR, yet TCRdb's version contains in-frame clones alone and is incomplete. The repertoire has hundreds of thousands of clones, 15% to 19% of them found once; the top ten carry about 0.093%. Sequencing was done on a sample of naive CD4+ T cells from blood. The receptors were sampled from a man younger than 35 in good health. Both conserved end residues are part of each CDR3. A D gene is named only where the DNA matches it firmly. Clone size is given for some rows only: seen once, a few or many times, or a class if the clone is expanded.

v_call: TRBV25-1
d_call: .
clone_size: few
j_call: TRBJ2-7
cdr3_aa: CASSEAGGAIYEQYF
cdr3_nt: TGTGCCAGCAGTGAGGCCGGTGGGGCAATATACGAGCAGTACTTC

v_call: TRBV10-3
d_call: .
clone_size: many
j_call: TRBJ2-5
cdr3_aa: CAIGSLQETQYF
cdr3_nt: TGTGCCATCGGATCGCTGCAAGAGACCCAGTACTTC

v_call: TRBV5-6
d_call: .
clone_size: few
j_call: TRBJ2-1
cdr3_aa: CASSYIRGGGESPYNEQFF
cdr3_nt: TGTGCCAGCAGCTACATAAGAGGTGGAGGGGAATCGCCCTACAATGAGCAGTTCTTC

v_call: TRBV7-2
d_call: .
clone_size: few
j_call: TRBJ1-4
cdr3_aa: CASSLWGEKLFF
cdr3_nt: TGTGCCAGCAGCTTATGGGGTGAAAAACTGTTTTTT

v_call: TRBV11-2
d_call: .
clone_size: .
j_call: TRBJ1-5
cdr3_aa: CASSLLGQINQPQHF
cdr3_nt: TGTGCCAGCAGCCTCCTTGGACAGATTAATCAGCCCCAGCATTTT

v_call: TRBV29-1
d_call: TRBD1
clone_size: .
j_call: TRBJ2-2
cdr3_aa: CSVDPTGGNTGELFF
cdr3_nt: TGCAGCGTCGACCCGACAGGGGGGAACACCGGGGAGCTGTTTTTT

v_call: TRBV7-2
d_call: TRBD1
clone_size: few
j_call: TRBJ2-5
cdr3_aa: CASSNRQGQETQYF
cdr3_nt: TGTGCCAGCAGCAATCGACAGGGACAAGAGACCCAGTACTTC

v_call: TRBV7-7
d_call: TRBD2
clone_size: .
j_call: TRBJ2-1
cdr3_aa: CASSLNLAGSNEQFF
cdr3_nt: TGTGCTAGCAGCTTAAACCTAGCGGGGAGTAATGAGCAGTTCTTC

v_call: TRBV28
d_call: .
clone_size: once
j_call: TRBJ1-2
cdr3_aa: CASNSGRYGYTF
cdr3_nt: TGTGCCAGCAATTCAGGGCGCTATGGCTACACCTTC

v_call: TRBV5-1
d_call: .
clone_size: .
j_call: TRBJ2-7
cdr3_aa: CASSLDTDSSSYEQYF
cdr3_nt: TGCGCCAGCAGCTTGGATACAGATTCGAGCTCCTACGAGCAGTACTTC

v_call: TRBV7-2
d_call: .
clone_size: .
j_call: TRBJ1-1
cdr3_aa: CASSLDLQASKAFF
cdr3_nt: TGTGCCAGCAGCTTAGACCTACAGGCCTCGAAAGCTTTCTTT

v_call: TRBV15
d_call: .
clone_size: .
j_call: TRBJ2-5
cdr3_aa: CATSPPPHEFGGQYF
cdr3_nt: TGTGCCACCAGCCCTCCCCCACACGAATTTGGGGGCCAGTACTTC

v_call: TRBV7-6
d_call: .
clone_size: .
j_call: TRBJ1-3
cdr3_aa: CASSLEGYWGNTIYF
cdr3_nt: TGTGCCAGCAGCTTAGAGGGCTATTGGGGAAACACCATATATTTT

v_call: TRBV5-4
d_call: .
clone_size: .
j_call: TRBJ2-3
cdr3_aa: CASSLGQGGADTQYF
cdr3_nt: TGTGCCAGCAGCTTGGGGCAGGGTGGCGCAGATACGCAGTATTTT

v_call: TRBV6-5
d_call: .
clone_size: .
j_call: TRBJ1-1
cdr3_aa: CASRLNTEAFF
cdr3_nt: TGTGCCAGCAGGTTGAACACTGAAGCTTTCTTT

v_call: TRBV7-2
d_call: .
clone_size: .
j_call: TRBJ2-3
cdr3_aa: CASSLVGQGRDTQYF
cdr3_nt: TGTGCCAGCAGCTTAGTTGGGCAGGGTAGAGATACGCAGTATTTT

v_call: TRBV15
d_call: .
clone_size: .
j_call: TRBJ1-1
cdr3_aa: CATSRDKIGAGAFF
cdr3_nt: TGTGCCACCAGCAGAGATAAAATAGGGGCTGGTGCTTTCTTT

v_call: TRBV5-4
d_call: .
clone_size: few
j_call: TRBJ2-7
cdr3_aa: CASSLASQIQYF
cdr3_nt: TGTGCCAGCAGCTTGGCCTCACAGATTCAGTACTTC

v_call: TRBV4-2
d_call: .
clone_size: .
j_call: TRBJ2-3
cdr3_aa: CASSPQGPITDTQYF
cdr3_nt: TGTGCCAGCAGCCCCCAGGGCCCTATCACAGATACGCAGTATTTT

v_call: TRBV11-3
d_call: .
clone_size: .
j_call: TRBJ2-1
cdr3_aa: CASSQGWVNEQFF
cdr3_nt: TGTGCCAGCAGTCAGGGCTGGGTCAATGAGCAGTTCTTC

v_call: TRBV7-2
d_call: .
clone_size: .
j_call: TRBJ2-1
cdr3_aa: CASSLRGTYNEQFF
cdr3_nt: TGTGCCAGCAGCTTAAGGGGGACATACAATGAGCAGTTCTTC

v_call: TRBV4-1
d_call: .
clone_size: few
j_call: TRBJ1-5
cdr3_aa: CASSQVGRRGNQPQHF
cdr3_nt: TGCGCCAGCAGCCAAGTCGGACGGAGAGGCAATCAGCCCCAGCATTTT

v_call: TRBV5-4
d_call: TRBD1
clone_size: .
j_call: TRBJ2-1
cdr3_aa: CASRSGGLGLPSSYNEQFF
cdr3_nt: TGTGCCAGCAGGTCAGGGGGCTTGGGACTGCCGAGCTCCTACAATGAGCAGTTCTTC

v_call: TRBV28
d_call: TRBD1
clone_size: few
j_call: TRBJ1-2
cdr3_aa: CASTRTGGNYGYTF
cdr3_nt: TGTGCCAGCACCCGGACAGGGGGCAACTATGGCTACACCTTC

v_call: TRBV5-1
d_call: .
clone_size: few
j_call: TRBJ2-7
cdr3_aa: CASSAVGYEQYF
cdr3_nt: TGCGCCAGCAGCGCCGTTGGGTACGAGCAGTACTTC

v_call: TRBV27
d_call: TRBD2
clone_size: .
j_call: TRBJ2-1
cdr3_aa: CASSAPSGRAHEQFF
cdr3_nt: TGTGCCAGCAGTGCCCCTAGCGGGAGGGCGCATGAGCAGTTCTTC

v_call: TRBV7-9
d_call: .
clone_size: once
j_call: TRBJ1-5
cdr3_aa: CASSLGAVQRNQPQHF
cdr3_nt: TGTGCCAGCAGCTTAGGGGCAGTCCAGAGGAATCAGCCCCAGCATTTT

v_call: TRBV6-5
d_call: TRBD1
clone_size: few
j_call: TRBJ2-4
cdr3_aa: CASSLIQGAKNIQYF
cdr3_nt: TGTGCCAGCAGTTTAATACAGGGGGCCAAAAACATTCAGTACTTC

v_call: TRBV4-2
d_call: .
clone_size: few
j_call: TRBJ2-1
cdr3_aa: CASSSRIEQFF
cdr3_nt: TGTGCCAGCAGCTCCCGGATAGAGCAGTTCTTC

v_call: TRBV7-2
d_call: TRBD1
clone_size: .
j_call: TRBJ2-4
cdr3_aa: CASSGRTGSAKNIQYF
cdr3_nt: TGTGCCAGCAGCGGACGGACAGGAAGCGCCAAAAACATTCAGTACTTC

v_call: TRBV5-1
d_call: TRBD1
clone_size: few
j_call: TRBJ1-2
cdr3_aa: CASSLEGQGAGYTF
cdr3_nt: TGCGCCAGCAGCTTGGAGGGACAGGGGGCTGGCTACACCTTC

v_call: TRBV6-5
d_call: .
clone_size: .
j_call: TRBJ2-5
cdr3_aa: CASPGPNQETQYF
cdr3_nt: TGTGCCAGCCCGGGACCGAACCAAGAGACCCAGTACTTC

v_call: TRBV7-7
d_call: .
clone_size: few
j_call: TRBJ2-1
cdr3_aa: CASSSTDSHNEQFF
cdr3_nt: TGTGCTAGCAGCTCTACGGACAGTCACAATGAGCAGTTCTTC